This TCR beta chain was sequenced in a study of T cell changes during pregnancy in multiple sclerosis (dated by TCRdb to the late 2010s). For context, the study as a whole: In women with multiple sclerosis, the researchers looked at how the T cell repertoire shifted as pregnancy progressed.

The germline V gene encodes CDR1 MNHEY and CDR2 SVGAGI. After removal of 8 bases from V and 7 bases from J, the junction retains 9 bases not matched to a gene. The CDR3 sequence holds 13 residues, the cysteine and phenylalanine included. CDR3 DNA only is kept here, 39 bases in frame from base 1. Concerning this clone itself: It lacks a known antigen. No base quality values were provided; no much bigger clone lies one nucleotide off.

The library came from the immunoSEQ multiplex PCR assay. TCRdb's version of the immuneACCESS table is confined to in-frame rearrangements and falls short of the full clone set. An unresolved V gene accounts for under half of the shortfall where checked; the remainder is of unknown origin. The table for this sample lists more than 90,000 clones; around nine tenths of them were counted only once. The ten largest clones represent approximately 1.4% of the sample. This TCR came from a female donor with multiple sclerosis, enrolled in a pregnancy study. The sample was peripheral blood, taken in the third trimester of pregnancy. The V and J genes are TRBV6-5 and TRBJ1-2; 8 central bases correspond to TRBD1. The CDR3 is CASRFGQGPGYTF. The nucleotide sequence is given as TGTGCCAGCCGTTTCGGACAGGGTCCTGGCTACACCTTC.